Following are 4 T cell receptor beta chains from one sample sequenced in a study of T cells in Graves' hyperthyroidism and ophthalmopathy. Template material for amplifying TCR beta CDR3 regions consisted of RNA transcripts. A first-round RT-PCR of the TCR CDR3 used the HTBI primer set. A single record per CDR3 protein comes from TCRdb applying MiXCR to the multiplex PCR reads. This table holds 400,000 to 500,000 distinct CDR3 sequences, roughly an eighth found once. Sequences were obtained from blood. All receptors come from a woman aged 18-29 years with Graves' hyperthyroidism.

V and J are TRBV15 and TRBJ2-7, with TRBD2 identical over 8 bases. CDR1 and CDR2 from the germline V gene are LNHNV and YYDKDF (reference sequence). CDR3 length: 16 residues. Trimming cost V 1 base and J 6 bases; bases outside gene matches: 11. CDR3 sequence: CATSRGLGAGEPEQYF. The CDR3 DNA reads as TGTGCCACCAGCAGAGGCCTCGGAGCGGGAGAGCCCGAGCAGTACTTC.

This clonotype was counted between two and nine times. The V and J genes are TRBV4-3 and TRBJ2-1; D is ambiguous. CDR3 length: 14 amino acids. Trimming left V 0 bases short and J 8 bases short, with 11 bases between. The germline CDR1 and CDR2 sequences are LGHNA and YSLEER. The CDR3 DNA reads TGCGCCAGCAGCCAAGAAGGCCTAGTGGATGAGCAGTTCTTC. It translates to CASSQEGLVDEQFF.

The V and J genes are TRBV28 and TRBJ2-1; D ambiguous. The germline gives CDR1 MDHEN, CDR2 SYDVKM. Trimming left V 1 base short and J 4 bases short, with 8 bases between. This CDR3 is built from 14 residues. CDR3: CASSLSRVYNEQFF. CDR3 nucleotide sequence: TGTGCCAGCAGTTTATCCCGGGTTTACAATGAGCAGTTCTTC.

This clonotype was seen repeatedly, ten times or more. The rearrangement uses TRBV5-1 and TRBJ1-6; TRBD1 aligns across 8 bases. CDR1 and CDR2 from the germline V gene are SGHRS and YFSETQ. CDR3 length: 16 residues. J was trimmed by 5 bases and V by 1 base; bases with no gene match: 5. CDR3 bases: TGCGCCAGCAGCTTGACTCCGACAGGGGATAATTCACCCCTCCACTTT. Its translation is CASSLTPTGDNSPLHF. Using reference TRBV5-1 and TRBJ1-6 for the parts outside the CDR3, the full variable domain is KAGVTQTPRYLIKTRGQQVTLSCSPISGHRSVSWYQQTPGQGLQFLFEYFSETQRNKGNFPGRFSGRQFSNSRSEMNVSTLELGDSALYLCASSLTPTGDNSPLHFGNGTRLTVT.